Presented here are 5 T cell receptor beta chains from one specimen sequenced in a study of vaccination and CD4 T cells after COVID-19. Regarding treatment: approximately 9-day PBMC culture with coronavirus spike peptide pools or control peptides (ViraFEST assay). No antigens are known for them. Sequenced with the Oncomine TCR Beta short-read assay was DNA taken from cultured CD4+ T cells. TCRdb itself ran the PCR reads through MiXCR, one entry per CDR3 protein. This table has some 20,000 distinct CDR3 sequences, 50% to 70% appearing once. The sample consisted of CD4+ T cells from blood, cultured in vitro, taken after SARS-CoV-2 vaccination. All receptors come from a human donor who had recovered from COVID-19.

The genes are TRBV20-1 and TRBJ2-5; D remains unclear. Trimming shortened V by 3 bases and J by 5 bases, and 13 bases separated the two germline ends. This CDR3 has 13 amino acids. Germline loops: CDR1 DFQATT, CDR2 SNEGSKA (reference sequence). The CDR3 is CSASRTDVETQYF. For the CDR3, the DNA is TGCAGTGCTAGCCGGACGGATGTGGAGACCCAGTACTTC.

A few counts support this clonotype. The chain recombines TRBV7-2 with TRBJ1-2; 11 positions agree with TRBD1. Per germline, CDR1 SGHTA and CDR2 FQGNSA. The CDR3 sequence is 15 residues long. The V and J ends lost 5 bases and 4 bases, in that order; junction bases with no gene match: 6. CDR3 protein: CASSPGQGAGYGYTF. CDR3 DNA sequence: TGTGCCAGCAGCCCAGGACAGGGGGCGGGCTATGGCTACACCTTC.

The rearrangement uses TRBV6-1 and TRBJ2-1, with 10 bases fitting TRBD1. CDR1 and CDR2 from the germline V gene are MNHNS and SASEGT. The V and J ends lost 7 bases and 7 bases, in that order; junction bases with no gene match: 7. This CDR3 is 14 amino acids long. The CDR3 bases are TGTGCCAGCAACCCGGGACAGGGGCGGAATGAGCAGTTCTTC. It encodes CASNPGQGRNEQFF.

This clonotype was observed a handful of times. V and J are TRBV20-1 and TRBJ1-1; 7 bases are a match to TRBD1. Unmatched junction bases numbered 10, after V lost 5 bases and J lost 1 base. Germline V lookup: CDR1 DFQATT, CDR2 SNEGSKA (reference sequence). The CDR3 sequence is 15 residues long. Here the CDR3 DNA reads TGCAGTGCTCGTACCCAGGGACAGACGAACACTGAAGCTTTCTTT. It yields the protein CSARTQGQTNTEAFF.

This chain uses TRBV25-1 with TRBJ2-1, with 14 positions matching TRBD2. V lost 6 bases, J lost 8 bases, and 3 bases stayed unmatched. In germline, CDR1 is MGHDK, CDR2 SYGVNS. This CDR3 is built from 14 residues. The chain's CDR3 is CASSGTSGSDEQFF. CDR3 DNA sequence: TGTGCCAGCAGCGGGACTAGCGGGAGCGATGAGCAGTTCTTC.